Following are 27 T cell receptor beta chains from one sample sequenced in a study of T-cell reconstitution after alpha-beta-depleted transplantation in children. As it was prepared, the TCRbeta library received unique molecular identifiers. TCRdb independently ran MiXCR on the PCR reads; one entry per CDR3 protein. The sample contains roughly 670,000 distinct CDR3 sequences, about 12% of which appear only once. The sample consisted of PBMCs, taken before TCRalphabeta/CD19-depleted stem cell transplant. These receptors all come from a girl under 10 years old with congenital amegakaryocytic thrombocytopenia, due to receive a stem cell transplant.

There are a few counts of this clonotype. The chain couples TRBV4-1 to TRBJ2-1; 9 bases line up with TRBD2. The germline V gene encodes CDR1 MGHRA and CDR2 YSYEKL. This CDR3 is built from 16 residues. V was clipped by 0 bases and J by 6 bases; unmatched bases: 6. This CDR3 is CASSQDGGLAPNEQFF. The CDR3 DNA sequence: TGCGCCAGCAGCCAAGATGGGGGACTAGCCCCCAATGAGCAGTTCTTC.

CDR3 protein: CASSPNTGGSNQPQHF. The CDR3 nucleotides are TGTGCCAGCAGCCCAAACACGGGGGGGAGCAATCAGCCCCAGCATTTT. V and J are TRBV3-1 and TRBJ1-5, with D maybe TRBD1 (5 bases). The V gene lost 4 bases and the J gene lost 1 base, with 14 bases spanning the gap. The germline V gene encodes CDR1 LGHDT and CDR2 YNNKEL (reference sequence). The CDR3 runs to 16 residues.

V gene TRBV11-2 combines with J gene TRBJ2-5; D remains unclear. V was cut by 0 bases and J by 9 bases, with 8 bases left in between. Germline V gives CDR1 SGHAT, CDR2 FQNNGV. There are 12 residues in the CDR3. The CDR3 sequence: CASSLERFPQYF. In DNA form, the CDR3 reads TGTGCCAGCAGCTTAGAAAGGTTCCCCCAGTACTTC.

The sample holds a few counts of this clonotype. The CDR3: CASSLLDSLNTGELFF. DNA of the CDR3: TGTGCCAGCAGTTTGCTGGACAGTTTGAACACCGGGGAGCTGTTTTTT. V is TRBV27 and J is TRBJ2-2; D is possibly TRBD1 (6 bases). Germline values: CDR1 MNHEY, CDR2 SMNVEV (reference sequence). Trimming took 3 bases from V and 1 from J, leaving 12 bases between them. The CDR3 is 16 residues long.

The chain carries TRBV28 and TRBJ2-5; D is unclear. V lost 7 bases, J lost 1 base, and 16 bases lay in between. The CDR3 consists of 15 residues. Germline V gene data show CDR1 as MDHEN and CDR2 as SYDVKM. CDR3 sequence (DNA): TGTGCCAGCATCCCTTGGGGTAGCAGCCAAGAGACCCAGTACTTC. Translation: CASIPWGSSQETQYF.

This clonotype was seen at least ten times. The chain joins TRBV20-1 to TRBJ2-3, with TRBD1 matching over 8 bases. This CDR3 spans 15 amino acids. The V and J ends lost 6 bases and 5 bases, in that order; junction bases with no gene match: 13. Germline lookup yields CDR1 DFQATT and CDR2 SNEGSKA (reference sequence). CDR3 bases: TGCAGTGCCGCGAACGGACAGGGATTGGTAGATACGCAGTATTTT. Protein sequence: CSAANGQGLVDTQYF.

The table lists this clonotype with a few counts. The genes are TRBV12-3 or TRBV12-4 and TRBJ2-5; 7 nucleotides align to TRBD1. The CDR3 covers 15 residues. The V gene end was trimmed by 7 bases and the J gene end by 5 bases; junction bases not matched to a gene: 13. CDR3 bases: TGTGCCAGCACCTCTGGACAGGCGTGGAGGGAGACCCAGTACTTC. Amino acid sequence: CASTSGQAWRETQYF.

The chain is built from TRBV5-1 and TRBJ1-4, with TRBD1 matching over 7 bases. The V gene end was trimmed by 4 bases and the J gene end by 3 bases; junction bases not matched to a gene: 9. The length of the CDR3 is 16 residues. In germline, CDR1 is SGHRS, CDR2 YFSETQ. The CDR3: CASSTNPGTANEKLFF. CDR3 DNA: TGCGCCAGCAGCACCAACCCCGGGACAGCTAATGAAAAACTGTTTTTT. Variable domain in full (rest from reference TRBV5-1 and TRBJ1-4): KAGVTQTPRYLIKTRGQQVTLSCSPISGHRSVSWYQQTPGQGLQFLFEYFSETQRNKGNFPGRFSGRQFSNSRSEMNVSTLELGDSALYLCASSTNPGTANEKLFFGSGTQLSVL.

In this sample, this clonotype turned up a few times. The chain couples TRBV6-5 to TRBJ2-5; 9 bases align to TRBD1. There are 19 residues in the CDR3. Germline lookup yields CDR1 MNHEY and CDR2 SVGAGI. The ends lost 3 bases at V and 2 bases at J; junction bases unmatched: 16. CDR3 sequence reads: CASSYSRGTGGGWQETQYF. For the CDR3, the DNA is TGTGCCAGCAGTTATTCTCGGGGTACAGGGGGCGGGTGGCAAGAGACCCAGTACTTC.

This clonotype was detected many times. The rearrangement joins TRBV6-1 to TRBJ1-5, with D possibly TRBD1 on 5 matching bases. The CDR3 loop spans 15 amino acids. V was shortened by 8 bases and J by 4 bases, with 18 bases between the two germline ends. CDR1 is MNHNS and CDR2 is SASEGT in the germline V gene. In DNA, the CDR3 is TGTGCCAGCGGCAGGGAGCGGCTTTGGAATCAGCCCCAGCATTTT. Translated: CASGRERLWNQPQHF.

This clonotype was observed at least ten times. The CDR3, as DNA: TGTGCCAGCAGATCCGGGACAGGGGTTAGAGCCACTGAAGCTTTCTTT. It specifies CASRSGTGVRATEAFF. The chain carries TRBV6-1 and TRBJ1-1; TRBD1 matches 10 bases. Germline-derived CDR1 and CDR2 are MNHNS and SASEGT. The CDR3 loop spans 16 amino acids. With 6 bases clipped from V and 4 bases from J, the junction kept 11 bases outside the gene matches.

This clonotype was found many times. The chain joins TRBV3-1 to TRBJ2-7, with a tentative D call TRBD2 (5 bases). This CDR3 has 15 residues. The V end lost 4 bases, the J end lost 0 bases, and 13 bases lay between the germline ends. Per the germline V gene, CDR1 is LGHDT and CDR2 is YNNKEL (reference sequence). CDR3 in DNA: TGTGCCAGCAGCCCAGTTTTGGGAGACTCCTACGAGCAGTACTTC. Protein sequence: CASSPVLGDSYEQYF.

V gene TRBV6-1 combines with J gene TRBJ2-5, with TRBD1 identical over 7 bases. V lost 7 bases and J lost 1; bases outside the gene matches: 6. The CDR3 totals 14 residues. Germline-derived CDR1 and CDR2 are MNHNS and SASEGT. In DNA form, the CDR3 reads TGTGCCAGCAACAGGGACAGAAGCCAAGAGACCCAGTACTTC. It codes for CASNRDRSQETQYF.

This clonotype was picked up many times. The gene calls are TRBV29-1 and TRBJ2-5; TRBD2 is a possible D gene (5 bases). Germline V CDR1 and CDR2: SQVTM, ANQGSEA. The V end was cut by 7 bases, the J end by 2 bases, with 17 bases between. This CDR3 is 14 amino acids long. The DNA of the CDR3 is TGCAGCGCAATCGACGGGGTTGGTCAAGAGACCCAGTACTTC. Encoded protein: CSAIDGVGQETQYF.

The rearrangement links TRBV20-1 to TRBJ2-7; D is unresolved. Germline-derived CDR1 and CDR2 are DFQATT and SNEGSKA (reference sequence). V lost 3 bases, J lost 2 bases, and 11 bases lay in between. CDR3 length equals 13 residues. The CDR3 reads CSASTRSAYEQYF. The CDR3 region has the DNA TGCAGTGCTAGTACCAGGTCGGCCTACGAGCAGTACTTC.

Ten or more counts support this clonotype. The V call is TRBV5-6, the J call TRBJ1-2, with D perhaps matching TRBD1 (5 bases). V was clipped by 1 base and J by 8 bases, with 24 bases between them. The CDR3 is 17 residues long. Per the germline V gene, CDR1 is SGHDT and CDR2 is YYEEEE. The CDR3 nucleotides read TGTGCCAGCAGCTTGTTCGGGGCGACGGTAGGTGATAACGGCTACACCTTC. Encoded protein: CASSLFGATVGDNGYTF. Looking up the rest from reference TRBV5-6 and TRBJ1-2 gives the full variable domain: DAGVTQSPTHLIKTRGQQVTLRCSPKSGHDTVSWYQQALGQGPQFIFQYYEEEERQRGNFPDRFSGHQFPNYSSELNVNALLLGDSALYLCASSLFGATVGDNGYTFGSGTRLTVV.

This clonotype was picked up many times. The chain couples TRBV12-3 or TRBV12-4 to TRBJ2-2, with TRBD2 matching over 8 bases. There are 15 residues in the CDR3. The V and J ends lost 6 bases and 7 bases, in that order; junction bases with no gene match: 10. The CDR3 sequence is CASRRGLAALGELFF. The DNA for the CDR3 is TGTGCCAGCAGACGCGGACTAGCTGCTCTCGGGGAGCTGTTTTTT.

The sample holds a few counts of this clonotype. The rearrangement links TRBV28 to TRBJ2-2, with D possibly being TRBD1 or TRBD2 (5 bases each). Germline lookup yields CDR1 MDHEN and CDR2 SYDVKM. CDR3 size: 16 residues. V gave up 3 bases and J gave up 2 bases, with 13 bases separating them. CDR3 sequence reads: CASSFWPGRNTGELFF. The CDR3, as DNA: TGTGCCAGCAGTTTCTGGCCGGGACGAAACACCGGGGAGCTGTTTTTT.

The J gene is TRBJ2-7, the V gene TRBV5-1; D possibly corresponds to TRBD2 (6 bases). Germline CDR1 SGHRS, CDR2 YFSETQ. V was trimmed by 3 bases and J by 1 base, leaving 17 bases between them. The CDR3 runs 16 residues. The chain's CDR3 is CASSSHAWRGSYEQYF. The CDR3 DNA is TGCGCCAGCAGCTCTCACGCGTGGCGGGGTTCCTACGAGCAGTACTTC.

With regard to this clonotype: This may be a read error, as it is one base from a much larger clone. The CDR3 coding sequence is TGTGCCGGCAGTCACGCGACTAGCGGGAGATTCGCAGATACGCAGTATTTT. It yields the protein CAGSHATSGRFADTQYF. The V gene is TRBV6-5, the J gene TRBJ2-3, with 12 bases identical to TRBD2. The CDR3 is made up of 17 amino acids. In germline, CDR1 is MNHEY, CDR2 SVGAGI.

Turning to this clonotype: A much larger clonotype is one base distant, so this may be a read error. Since no conserved phenylalanine or tryptophan closes the CDR3, a read error is the likely cause. The V call is TRBV28, the J call TRBJ2-5, with D unclear. The CDR3 covers 13 residues. The V gene's germline CDR1 is MDHEN and CDR2 SYDVKM. The ends were cut back, 2 bases at V and 1 base at J, with 5 bases in the middle. The CDR3 DNA sequence: TGTGCCAGCAGTTTACCGGCCCAAGAGACCCAGTACTAC. This codes for CASSLPAQETQYY.

Ten or more counts support this clonotype. The chain has TRBV20-1 and TRBJ1-1; D gene unclear. There are 12 residues in the CDR3. Germline-derived CDR1 and CDR2 are DFQATT and SNEGSKA (reference sequence). V lost 6 bases and J lost 5, with 13 bases in between. The CDR3 spells CSASGSSTEAFF. Here the CDR3 DNA reads TGCAGTGCATCCGGGTCGTCGACTGAAGCTTTCTTT.

The J gene is TRBJ1-6, the V gene TRBV5-5; D remains unclear. This CDR3 has 11 residues. Trimming removed 0 bases from V and 10 bases from J, with 2 bases in between. Looked up from germline, CDR1 is SGHKS and CDR2 is YYEKEE (reference sequence). The CDR3 is CASSLESPLHF. CDR3 DNA: TGTGCCAGCAGCTTGGAATCACCCCTCCACTTT.

This clonotype appeared many times. The gene calls are TRBV20-1 and TRBJ2-3, with 7 positions matching TRBD2. The CDR3 extends over 16 amino acids. CDR1 DFQATT and CDR2 SNEGSKA come from the germline V gene (reference sequence). J gave up 1 base and V 5 bases, and 12 bases lay outside the gene matches. CDR3 DNA: TGCAGTGCTCACACCTCCCTAGCGGATGGCACAGATACGCAGTATTTT. This translates into CSAHTSLADGTDTQYF.

This chain links TRBV6-6 with TRBJ2-7; D is uncertain. The CDR3 extends over 11 amino acids. Germline CDR1 and CDR2: MNHNY and SVGAGI (reference sequence). The V and J ends lost 7 bases and 3 bases respectively, with 7 bases between them. The CDR3 protein is CASTGHYEQYF. The CDR3 region has the DNA TGTGCCAGCACTGGCCACTACGAGCAGTACTTC.

This clonotype has only a few counts. The rearrangement links TRBV7-3 to TRBJ2-1; D is possibly TRBD2 (6 bases). Trimming cost V 4 bases and J 6 bases, with 16 bases left between them. This CDR3 has 15 amino acids. Germline-derived CDR1 and CDR2 are SGHTA and FQGTGA. The CDR3 DNA follows: TGTGCCAGCAGCTCAAGACTAGGCGGACGCAATGAGCAGTTCTTC. Translated: CASSSRLGGRNEQFF.

The chain links TRBV6-6 to TRBJ2-7; 8 nucleotides line up with TRBD1. V lost 7 bases and J lost 6; bases outside the gene matches: 2. The CDR3 runs 11 residues. The V gene's germline CDR1 is MNHNY and CDR2 SVGAGI (reference sequence). The CDR3 here is CASKQGGEQYF. The CDR3 coding sequence is TGTGCCAGCAAACAGGGGGGCGAGCAGTACTTC.